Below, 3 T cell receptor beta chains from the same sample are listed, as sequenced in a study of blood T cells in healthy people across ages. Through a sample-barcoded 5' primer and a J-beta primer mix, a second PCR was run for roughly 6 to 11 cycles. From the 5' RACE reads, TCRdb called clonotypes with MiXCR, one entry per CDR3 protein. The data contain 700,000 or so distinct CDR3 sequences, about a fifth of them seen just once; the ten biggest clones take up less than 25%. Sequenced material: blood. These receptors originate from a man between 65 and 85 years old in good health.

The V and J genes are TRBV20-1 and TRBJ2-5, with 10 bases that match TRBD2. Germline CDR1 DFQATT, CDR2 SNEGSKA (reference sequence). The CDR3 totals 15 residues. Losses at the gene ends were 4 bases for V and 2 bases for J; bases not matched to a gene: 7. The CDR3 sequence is CSATRPSGGQETQYF. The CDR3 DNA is TGCAGTGCTACTAGGCCTAGCGGGGGTCAAGAGACCCAGTACTTC.

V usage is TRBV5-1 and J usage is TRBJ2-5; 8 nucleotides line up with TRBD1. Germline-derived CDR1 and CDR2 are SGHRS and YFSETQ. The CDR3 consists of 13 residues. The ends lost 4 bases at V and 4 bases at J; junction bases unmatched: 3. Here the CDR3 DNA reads TGCGCCAGCAGCCCCAGGGGGCTAGAGACCCAGTACTTC. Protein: CASSPRGLETQYF.

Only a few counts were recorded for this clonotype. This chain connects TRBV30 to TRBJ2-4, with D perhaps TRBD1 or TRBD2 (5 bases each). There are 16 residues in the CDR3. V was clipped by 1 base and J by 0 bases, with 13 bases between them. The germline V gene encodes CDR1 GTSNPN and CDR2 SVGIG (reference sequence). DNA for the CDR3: TGTGCCTGGAGTGAAGGGACGGCTTTAGCCAAAAACATTCAGTACTTC. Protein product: CAWSEGTALAKNIQYF.